These 27 T cell receptor beta chains came from one sample sequenced in a study of CXCR3-negative and CXCR3-positive naive CD8 T cells (dated by TCRdb to the late 2010s). Sequencing relied on a NextSeq 550. The Human TCR Profiling Kit (MiLaboratory) was used to prepare UMI-labeled 5' RACE TRB cDNA libraries. With the reads reprocessed by TCRdb, a single entry stands for each CDR3 protein sequence and no DNA is reported. The table of this sample itemizes tens of thousands of distinct CDR3 sequences. The leading ten clones occupy 1.1% of the sample. Material for sequencing was naive CXCR3- CD8+ T cells from blood. This sample's cell subset or site label indicates: CD45RO-CCR7+CD27+CD95- naive CD8+ T cells lacking CXCR3 (TNR3-). Receptors originate from a human donor in good health. Some clones in this sample may be carry-over from other donors' samples.

The rearrangement uses TRBV24-1 and TRBJ2-5. Germline lookup yields CDR1 KGHDR and CDR2 SFDVKD. This CDR3 region has 12 residues. This CDR3 reads CATSDLGGPQYF.

This chain connects TRBV29-1 to TRBJ2-1. This CDR3 is built from 12 residues. In germline, CDR1 is SQVTM, CDR2 ANQGSEA. CDR3 sequence: CSVAWRNNEQFF.

This chain joins TRBV7-6 and TRBJ2-3. Germline CDR1 reads SGHVS; CDR2 reads FNYEAQ. The length of the CDR3 is 13 residues. CDR3 residues: CASTLGLTDTQYF.

The chain employs TRBV7-3 and TRBJ2-1; as DNA is missing, the TRBD2 call by TCRdb cannot be tested. The CDR3 is made up of 15 amino acids. Per germline, CDR1 SGHTA and CDR2 FQGTGA. CDR3: CASSLSSGGGNEQFF.

The J gene is TRBJ1-3, the V gene TRBV7-9; the D gene TCRdb calls, TRBD1, cannot be checked with no DNA. The CDR3 sequence is 17 residues long. CDR1 is SEHNR, CDR2 FQNEAQ, per germline (reference sequence). CDR3 amino acids: CASSPSGARASGNTIYF.

The chain has TRBV7-2 and TRBJ2-3. This CDR3 is 13 amino acids long. The germline gives CDR1 SGHTA, CDR2 FQGNSA. The CDR3 loop is CASSLISVDTQYF.

The chain is built from TRBV6-2 or TRBV6-3 and TRBJ2-2; TCRdb gives TRBD2 as the D gene, but with no DNA this cannot be confirmed. This CDR3 is 11 amino acids long. Germline CDR1 and CDR2: MNHEY and SVGEGT. CDR3: CASSSVRELFF.

The rearrangement uses TRBV3-1 and TRBJ2-2; checking the TCRdb D call of TRBD2 is not possible without DNA. The CDR3 covers 14 residues. Germline CDR1 reads LGHDT; CDR2 reads YNNKEL (reference sequence). The CDR3 spells CASSELARTGELFF.

The chain links TRBV7-9 to TRBJ2-2; TCRdb returns TRBD1, unconfirmable since there is no DNA. The CDR3 extends over 15 amino acids. Germline V gene data show CDR1 as SEHNR and CDR2 as FQNEAQ (reference sequence). This CDR3 reads CASSGPGQGKRELFF.

The rearrangement joins TRBV20-1 to TRBJ1-4; TCRdb's D call of TRBD1 is untestable without DNA. The CDR3 consists of 13 residues. Per the germline V gene, CDR1 is DFQATT and CDR2 is SNEGSKA (reference sequence). The CDR3 here is CSAQTGIDEKLFF.

V and J are TRBV29-1 and TRBJ1-2; the TCRdb D gene call, TRBD1, has no DNA to confirm it. Germline lookup yields CDR1 SQVTM and CDR2 ANQGSEA. The CDR3 runs to 13 residues. CDR3 protein: CSVPRRGPHGYTF.

V usage is TRBV20-1 and J usage is TRBJ2-7; TCRdb's assignment of TRBD1 cannot be checked, as there is no DNA. CDR1 is DFQATT, CDR2 SNEGSKA, per germline (reference sequence). The CDR3 has 14 residues. The CDR3 here is CSARDMAGTYEQYF.

V is TRBV14 and J is TRBJ2-7; as DNA is missing, the TRBD2 call by TCRdb cannot be tested. The CDR3 is 18 amino acids. Germline V gene lookup returns CDR1 SGHDN and CDR2 FVKESK. This CDR3 is CASSQDRRGYAPTYEQYF.

V usage is TRBV12-3 or TRBV12-4 and J usage is TRBJ2-7; absent DNA, TCRdb's TRBD1 call cannot be checked. This CDR3 is built from 13 residues. CDR3 in amino acids: CASSPDRAHEQYF.

The V call is TRBV7-9, the J call TRBJ1-1; the D gene TCRdb calls, TRBD1, cannot be checked with no DNA. CDR3 length equals 15 residues. Germline V gene data show CDR1 as SEHNR and CDR2 as FQNEAQ (reference sequence). This CDR3 is CASSSNREEYTEAFF.

The rearrangement uses TRBV3-1 and TRBJ1-5; as DNA is missing, the TRBD1 call by TCRdb cannot be tested. Germline V gene sequence: CDR1 LGHDT, CDR2 YNNKEL (reference sequence). This CDR3 region has 12 residues. The CDR3 loop is CLWGISNQPQHF.

The gene calls are TRBV7-9 and TRBJ1-5; there is no DNA to check the TCRdb D call of TRBD1. The CDR3 runs to 15 residues. Germline CDR1 is SEHNR and CDR2 is FQNEAQ (reference sequence). CDR3 loop: CASTPLGGGVQPQHF.

The chain carries TRBV7-9 and TRBJ1-1; TCRdb outputs TRBD1, but without DNA this stays unchecked. CDR3 length equals 16 residues. Germline V gene data show CDR1 as SEHNR and CDR2 as FQNEAQ (reference sequence). CDR3 protein: CASSFLPGQALTEAFF.

This chain connects TRBV25-1 to TRBJ2-1; TCRdb calls TRBD1, which cannot be checked without DNA. From germline, CDR1 is MGHDK and CDR2 SYGVNS. This CDR3 is built from 14 residues. The CDR3 spells CASSVGTDYNEQFF.

The CDR3 sequence: CASSVSSVTSYEQYF. The rearrangement links TRBV9 to TRBJ2-7. Looked up from germline, CDR1 is SGDLS and CDR2 is YYNGEE. This CDR3 has 15 residues.

V gene TRBV7-2 combines with J gene TRBJ1-1. Germline-derived CDR1 and CDR2 are SGHTA and FQGNSA. The CDR3 runs 14 residues. The CDR3 is CASSLAGRGTEAFF.

The rearrangement joins TRBV20-1 to TRBJ2-1. CDR1 is DFQATT and CDR2 is SNEGSKA in the germline V gene (reference sequence). The CDR3 loop spans 16 amino acids. CDR3 protein: CSASFSSGSSYNEQFF.

The rearrangement uses TRBV20-1 and TRBJ2-5; TCRdb's D gene call, TRBD2, goes unchecked for lack of DNA. The length of the CDR3 is 19 residues. Germline CDR1 and CDR2: DFQATT and SNEGSKA (reference sequence). CDR3: CSARDLLAGGGRLQETQYF.

This sequence joins TRBV14 and TRBJ1-1. Germline loops: CDR1 SGHDN, CDR2 FVKESK. The CDR3 totals 14 residues. The CDR3 protein is CASSLYTVNTEAFF.

The genes are TRBV21-1 and TRBJ2-1; lacking DNA, the TRBD1 call made by TCRdb goes unchecked. TRBV21-1 is a documented pseudogene. The CDR3 totals 13 residues. CDR3 sequence: CASSKELGTLLFF.

This chain links TRBV28 with TRBJ1-1; with no DNA, the TCRdb D assignment of TRBD1 cannot be verified. The CDR3 consists of 17 residues. Germline loops: CDR1 MDHEN, CDR2 SYDVKM. The CDR3 sequence: CASSLPLTGTGDTEAFF. The entire variable domain, with the rest obtained from reference TRBV28 and TRBJ1-1, is as follows: DVKVTQSSRYLVKRTGEKVFLECVQDMDHENMFWYRQDPGLGLRLIYFSYDVKMKEKGDIPEGYSVSREKKERFSLILESASTNQTSMYLCASSLPLTGTGDTEAFFGQGTRLTVV.

The chain joins TRBV29-1 to TRBJ2-7; TCRdb gives TRBD1 as the D gene, but with no DNA this cannot be confirmed. Germline V gene lookup returns CDR1 SQVTM and CDR2 ANQGSEA. The CDR3 has 12 amino acids. The CDR3 protein is CSVRGVSYEQYF.